Below, one TCR beta chain is given with its context. The germline V and J ends were trimmed by 4 bases and 1 base, with 7 bases remaining between them. The CDR3 contains 14 residues. Germline CDR1 LGHNA, CDR2 YNFKEQ. The data derive from a study of blood T cell dynamics during melanoma immunotherapy. Each bulk PBMC sample had roughly 0.35 ug DNA loaded. This table comes from immunoSEQ multiplex PCR, and its TCRdb copy is limited to in-frame clones, with some not included. This sample has 5,500 to 8,500 clones, with over 70% found just once. The time point here: pre-treatment baseline. Blood was drawn before treatment and at week 3 after checkpoint blockade.

The sequence derives from a human donor with melanoma. Some clones in this sample may be carry-over from other donors' samples. This chain connects TRBV4-2 to TRBJ2-2; no firm D call. Specimen: blood, collected from a patient treated with checkpoint blockade. This chain's CDR3 is CASSPRQNTGELFF. Written as DNA, the CDR3 is TGTGCCAGCAGCCCCAGACAGAACACCGGGGAGCTGTTTTTT.